This TCR beta chain came from a study of early T cells in non-severe SARS-CoV-2 infection. Across the whole study: Sequencing targeted bulk RNA from unsorted whole blood, leaving chains unpaired. Study-level findings and limits: The matching step, a VDJdb search, favored anti-spike CD8 responses and missed private and CD4 specificities.

Only a few counts were recorded for this clonotype. Its specificity is unknown. The trim removed 4 bases at V and 2 bases at J, leaving 6 bases unmatched. Germline loops: CDR1 MGHDK, CDR2 SYGVNS. This CDR3 region has 15 residues. Individual cDNA molecules were tagged with unique molecular identifiers. From the 5' RACE reads, TCRdb called clonotypes with MiXCR, one entry per CDR3 protein. The table records 85,000 to 100,000 distinct CDR3 sequences, 15% to 20% of them present only once. V is TRBV25-1 and J is TRBJ2-5, with 8 bases that match TRBD1. The TCR comes from an adult who was a healthcare worker with PCR-confirmed SARS-CoV-2 infection or an uninfected control (not recorded which). Source material: whole blood. In DNA, the CDR3 is TGTGCCAGCAGTGCTGCCGGGACAGGACAAGAGACCCAGTACTTC. Translated: CASSAAGTGQETQYF. Combining the CDR3 with reference TRBV25-1 and TRBJ2-5 gives the whole variable domain EADIYQTPRYLVIGTGKKITLECSQTMGHDKMYWYQQDPGMELHLIHYSYGVNSTEKGDLSSESTVSRIRTEHFPLTLESARPSHTSQYLCASSAAGTGQETQYFGPGTRLLVL.